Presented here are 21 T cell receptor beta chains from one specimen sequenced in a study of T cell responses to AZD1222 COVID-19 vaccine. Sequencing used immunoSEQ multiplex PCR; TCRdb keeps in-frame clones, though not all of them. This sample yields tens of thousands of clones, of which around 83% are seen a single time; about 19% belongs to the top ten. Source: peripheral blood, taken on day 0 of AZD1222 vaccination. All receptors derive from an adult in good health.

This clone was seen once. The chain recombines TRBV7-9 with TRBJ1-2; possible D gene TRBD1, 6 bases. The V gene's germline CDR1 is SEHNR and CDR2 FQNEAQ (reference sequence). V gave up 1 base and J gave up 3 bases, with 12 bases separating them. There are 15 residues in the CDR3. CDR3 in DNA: TGTGCCAGCAGCTTAGGTGACAGGAGGCACTATGGCTACACCTTC. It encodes CASSLGDRRHYGYTF. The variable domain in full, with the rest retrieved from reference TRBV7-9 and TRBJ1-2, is DTGVSQNPRHKITKRGQNVTFRCDPISEHNRLYWYRQTLGQGPEFLTYFQNEAQLEKSRLLSDRFSAERPKGSFSTLEIQRTEQGDSAMYLCASSLGDRRHYGYTFGSGTRLTVV.

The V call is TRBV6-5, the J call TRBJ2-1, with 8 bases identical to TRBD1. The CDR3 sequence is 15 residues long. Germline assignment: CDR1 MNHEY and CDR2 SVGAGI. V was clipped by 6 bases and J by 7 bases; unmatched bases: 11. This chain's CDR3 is CASSQVGQGLNEQFF. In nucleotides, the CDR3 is TGTGCCAGCAGCCAGGTCGGACAGGGTTTAAATGAGCAGTTCTTC.

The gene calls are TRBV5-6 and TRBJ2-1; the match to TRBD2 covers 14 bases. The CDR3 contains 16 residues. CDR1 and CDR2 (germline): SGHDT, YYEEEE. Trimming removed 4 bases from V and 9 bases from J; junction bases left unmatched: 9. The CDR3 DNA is TGTGCCAGCAGCCTCTCGCCGGGACTAGCGGGGGTTGAGCAGTTCTTC. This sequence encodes CASSLSPGLAGVEQFF.

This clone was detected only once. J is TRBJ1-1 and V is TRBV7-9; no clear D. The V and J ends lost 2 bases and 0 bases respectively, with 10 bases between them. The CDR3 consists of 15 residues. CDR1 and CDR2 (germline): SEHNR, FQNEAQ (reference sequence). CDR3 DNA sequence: TGTGCCAGCAGCTTATCGATAGGTATGAACACTGAAGCTTTCTTT. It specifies CASSLSIGMNTEAFF.

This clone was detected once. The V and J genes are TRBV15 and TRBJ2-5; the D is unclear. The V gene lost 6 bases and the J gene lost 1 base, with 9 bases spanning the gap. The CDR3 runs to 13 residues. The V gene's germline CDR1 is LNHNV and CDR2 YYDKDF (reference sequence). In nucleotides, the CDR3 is TGTGCCACCAGTCGGTCCGCCCAAGAGACCCAGTACTTC. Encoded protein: CATSRSAQETQYF. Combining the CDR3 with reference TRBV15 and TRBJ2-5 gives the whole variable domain DAMVIQNPRYQVTQFGKPVTLSCSQTLNHNVMYWYQQKSSQAPKLLFHYYDKDFNNEADTPDNFQSRRPNTSFCFLDIRSPGLGDTAMYLCATSRSAQETQYFGPGTRLLVL.

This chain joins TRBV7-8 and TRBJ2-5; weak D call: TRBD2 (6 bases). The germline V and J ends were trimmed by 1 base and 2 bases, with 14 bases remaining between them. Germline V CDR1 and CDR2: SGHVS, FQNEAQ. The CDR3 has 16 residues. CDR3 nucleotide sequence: TGTGCCAGCAGCTTAGTGGATGCGGGGATTCAAGAGACCCAGTACTTC. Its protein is CASSLVDAGIQETQYF.

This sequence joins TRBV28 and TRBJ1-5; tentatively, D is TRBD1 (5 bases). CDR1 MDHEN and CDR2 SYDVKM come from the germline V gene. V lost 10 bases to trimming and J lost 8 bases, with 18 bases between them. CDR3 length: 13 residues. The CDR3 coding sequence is TGTGCCACCCAAATATGGTTACAGGAGCCCCAGCATTTT. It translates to CATQIWLQEPQHF.

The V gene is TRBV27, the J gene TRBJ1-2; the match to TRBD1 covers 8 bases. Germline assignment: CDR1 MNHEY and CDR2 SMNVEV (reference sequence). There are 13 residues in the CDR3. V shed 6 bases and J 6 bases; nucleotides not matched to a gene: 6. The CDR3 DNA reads TGTGCCAGCAGACGCTCAGGGGGCGATGGCTACACCTTC. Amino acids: CASRRSGGDGYTF.

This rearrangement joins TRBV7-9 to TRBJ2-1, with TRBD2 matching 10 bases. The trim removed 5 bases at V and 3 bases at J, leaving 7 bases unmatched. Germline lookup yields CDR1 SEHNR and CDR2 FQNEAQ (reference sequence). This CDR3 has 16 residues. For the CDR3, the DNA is TGTGCCAGCAGCCCCCTAGCGGGAGACGTCTACAATGAGCAGTTCTTC. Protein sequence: CASSPLAGDVYNEQFF.

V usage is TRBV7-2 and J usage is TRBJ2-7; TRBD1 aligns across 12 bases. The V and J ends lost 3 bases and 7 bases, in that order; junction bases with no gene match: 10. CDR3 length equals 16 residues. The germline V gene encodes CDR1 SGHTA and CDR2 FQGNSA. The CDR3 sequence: CASSLSPGQGAREQYF. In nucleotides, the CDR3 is TGTGCCAGCAGCTTGTCCCCGGGACAGGGGGCACGTGAGCAGTACTTC.

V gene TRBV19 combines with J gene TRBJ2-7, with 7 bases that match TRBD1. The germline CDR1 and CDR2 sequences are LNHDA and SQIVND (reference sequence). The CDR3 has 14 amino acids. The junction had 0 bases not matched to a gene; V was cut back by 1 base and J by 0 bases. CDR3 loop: CASSIGDSSYEQYF. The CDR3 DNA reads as TGTGCCAGTAGTATAGGGGACAGCTCCTACGAGCAGTACTTC. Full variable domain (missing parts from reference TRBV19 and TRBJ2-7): DGGITQSPKYLFRKEGQNVTLSCEQNLNHDAMYWYRQDPGQGLRLIYYSQIVNDFQKGDIAEGYSVSREKKESFPLTVTSAQKNPTAFYLCASSIGDSSYEQYFGPGTRLTVT.

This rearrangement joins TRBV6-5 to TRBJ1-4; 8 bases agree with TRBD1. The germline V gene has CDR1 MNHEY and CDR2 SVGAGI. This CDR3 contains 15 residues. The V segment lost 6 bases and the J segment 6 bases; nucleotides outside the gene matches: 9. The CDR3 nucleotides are TGTGCCAGCAGGAGGACAGGGCTAGGGGATGAAAAACTGTTTTTT. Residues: CASRRTGLGDEKLFF.

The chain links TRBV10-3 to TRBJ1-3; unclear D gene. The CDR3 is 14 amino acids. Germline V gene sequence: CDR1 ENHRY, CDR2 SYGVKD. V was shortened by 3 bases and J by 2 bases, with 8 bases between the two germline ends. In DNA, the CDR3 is TGTGCCATCAGTGATTTAACAACTGGAAACACCATATATTTT. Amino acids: CAISDLTTGNTIYF.

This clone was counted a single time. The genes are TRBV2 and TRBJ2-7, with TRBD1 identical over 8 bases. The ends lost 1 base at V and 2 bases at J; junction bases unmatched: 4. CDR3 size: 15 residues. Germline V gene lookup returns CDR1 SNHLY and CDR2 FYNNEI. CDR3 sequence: CASSEGRDRTYEQYF. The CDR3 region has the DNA TGTGCCAGCAGTGAAGGCCGGGACAGGACCTACGAGCAGTACTTC.

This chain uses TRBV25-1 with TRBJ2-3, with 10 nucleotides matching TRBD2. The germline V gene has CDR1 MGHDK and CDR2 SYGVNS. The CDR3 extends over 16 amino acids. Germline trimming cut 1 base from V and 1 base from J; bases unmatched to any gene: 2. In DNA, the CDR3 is TGTGCCAGCAGTGAATCCGGGACTAGCGGCACAGATACGCAGTATTTT. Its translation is CASSESGTSGTDTQYF.

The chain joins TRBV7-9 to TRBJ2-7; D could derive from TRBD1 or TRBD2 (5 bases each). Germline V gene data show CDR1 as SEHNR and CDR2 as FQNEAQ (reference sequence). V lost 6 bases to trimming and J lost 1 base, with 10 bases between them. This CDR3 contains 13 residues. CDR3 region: CASRGTNSYEQYF. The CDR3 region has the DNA TGTGCCAGCAGGGGGACCAATTCCTACGAGCAGTACTTC.

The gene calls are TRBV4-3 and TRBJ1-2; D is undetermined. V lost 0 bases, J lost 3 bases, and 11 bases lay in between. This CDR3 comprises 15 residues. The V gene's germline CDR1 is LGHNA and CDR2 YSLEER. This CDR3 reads CASSQDSRFDYGYTF. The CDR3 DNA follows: TGCGCCAGCAGCCAAGATTCGAGGTTTGACTATGGCTACACCTTC.

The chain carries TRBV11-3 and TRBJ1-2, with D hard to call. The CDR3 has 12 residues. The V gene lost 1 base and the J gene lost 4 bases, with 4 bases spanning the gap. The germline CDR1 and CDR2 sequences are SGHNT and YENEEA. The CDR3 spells CASSLGGYGYTF. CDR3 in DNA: TGTGCCAGCAGCTTAGGTGGCTATGGCTACACCTTC.

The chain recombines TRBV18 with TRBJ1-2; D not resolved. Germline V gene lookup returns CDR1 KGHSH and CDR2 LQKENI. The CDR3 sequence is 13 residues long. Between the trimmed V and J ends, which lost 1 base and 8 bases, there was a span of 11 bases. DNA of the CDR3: TGTGCCAGCTCACCACAGACGGACCTCGGCTACACCTTC. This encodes CASSPQTDLGYTF.

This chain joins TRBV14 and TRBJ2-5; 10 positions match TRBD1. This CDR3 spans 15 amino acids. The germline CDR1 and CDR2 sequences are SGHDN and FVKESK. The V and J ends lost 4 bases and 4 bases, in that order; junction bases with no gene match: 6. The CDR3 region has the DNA TGTGCCAGCAGCCGGCCGACAGGGGGCCCAGAGACCCAGTACTTC. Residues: CASSRPTGGPETQYF. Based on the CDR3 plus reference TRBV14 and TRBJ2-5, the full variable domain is EAGVTQFPSHSVIEKGQTVTLRCDPISGHDNLYWYRRVMGKEIKFLLHFVKESKQDESGMPNNRFLAERTGGTYSTLKVQPAELEDSGVYFCASSRPTGGPETQYFGPGTRLLVL.

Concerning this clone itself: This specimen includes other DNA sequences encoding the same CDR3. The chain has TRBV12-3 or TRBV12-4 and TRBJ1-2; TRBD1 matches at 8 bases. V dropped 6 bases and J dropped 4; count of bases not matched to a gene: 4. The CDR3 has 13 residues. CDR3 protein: CASSYRGTYGYTF. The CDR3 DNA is TGTGCCAGCAGCTACAGGGGGACCTATGGCTACACCTTC.